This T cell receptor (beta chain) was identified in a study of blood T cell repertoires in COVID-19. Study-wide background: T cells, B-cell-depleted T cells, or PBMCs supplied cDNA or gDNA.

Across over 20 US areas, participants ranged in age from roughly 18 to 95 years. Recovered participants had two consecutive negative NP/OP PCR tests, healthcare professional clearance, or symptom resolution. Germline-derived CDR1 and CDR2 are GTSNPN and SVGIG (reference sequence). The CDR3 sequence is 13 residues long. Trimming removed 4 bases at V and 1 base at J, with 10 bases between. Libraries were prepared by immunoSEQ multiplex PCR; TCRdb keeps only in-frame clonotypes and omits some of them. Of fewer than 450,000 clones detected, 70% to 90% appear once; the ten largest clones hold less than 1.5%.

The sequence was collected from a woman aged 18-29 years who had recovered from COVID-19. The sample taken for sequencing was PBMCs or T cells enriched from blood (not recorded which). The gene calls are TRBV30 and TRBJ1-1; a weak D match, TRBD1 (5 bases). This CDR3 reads CAWNGGGNTEAFF. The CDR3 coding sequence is TGTGCCTGGAACGGGGGAGGGAACACTGAAGCTTTCTTT.